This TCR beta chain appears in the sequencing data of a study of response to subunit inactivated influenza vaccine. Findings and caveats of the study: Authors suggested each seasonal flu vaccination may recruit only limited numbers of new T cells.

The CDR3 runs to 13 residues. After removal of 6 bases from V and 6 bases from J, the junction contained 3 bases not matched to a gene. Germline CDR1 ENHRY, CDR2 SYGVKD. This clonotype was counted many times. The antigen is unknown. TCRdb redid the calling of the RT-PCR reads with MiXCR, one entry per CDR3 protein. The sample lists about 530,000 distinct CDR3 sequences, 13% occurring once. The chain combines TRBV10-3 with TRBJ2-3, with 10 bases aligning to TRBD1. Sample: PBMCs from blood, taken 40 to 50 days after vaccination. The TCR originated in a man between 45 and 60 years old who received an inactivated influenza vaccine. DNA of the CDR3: TGTGCCATCAGGACAGGGGGCGGCGATACGCAGTATTTT. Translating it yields CAIRTGGGDTQYF.